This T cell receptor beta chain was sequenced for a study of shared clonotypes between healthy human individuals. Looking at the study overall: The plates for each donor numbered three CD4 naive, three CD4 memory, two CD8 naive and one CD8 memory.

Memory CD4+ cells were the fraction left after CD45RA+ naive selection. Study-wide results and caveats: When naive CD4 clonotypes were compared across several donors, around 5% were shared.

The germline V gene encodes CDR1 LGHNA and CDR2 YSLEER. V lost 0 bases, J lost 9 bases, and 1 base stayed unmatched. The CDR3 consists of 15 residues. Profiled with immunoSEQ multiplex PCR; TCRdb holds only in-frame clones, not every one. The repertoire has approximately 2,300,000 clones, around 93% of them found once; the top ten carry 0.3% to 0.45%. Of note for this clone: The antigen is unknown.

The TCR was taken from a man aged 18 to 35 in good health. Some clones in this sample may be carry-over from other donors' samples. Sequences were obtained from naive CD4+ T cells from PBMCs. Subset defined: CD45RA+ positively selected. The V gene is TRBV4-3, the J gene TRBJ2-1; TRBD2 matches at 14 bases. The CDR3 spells CASSQDGLAGGEQFF. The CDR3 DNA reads TGCGCCAGCAGCCAAGATGGACTAGCGGGAGGTGAGCAGTTCTTC.